The sequence of this T cell receptor (gamma chain) was determined in a study of Vδ1+ human thymocytes. General observations from the study: Unexpected Vdelta2 sequences could cause misinterpretation of bulk repertoire data. Despite high sort purity, about 20% of thymic T cell receptor delta sequences were Vdelta2. Highly polyclonal TRG and TRD repertoires with Gaussian CDR3 length distributions appeared in thymus.

The template was reverse-transcribed extracted RNA. Multiplex PCR used pooled V-gene forward primers and a constant-region reverse primer to amplify CDR3s. TCRdb re-called the multiplex PCR reads using CATT. The sample includes some 22,000 gamma-chain clones, approximately 13% of them seen just once. Note on this clone: Antigen unknown. Other DNA sequences in the same sample also yield this CDR3.

Alphabeta T cells were depleted, then CD3+ Vdelta1+ Vdelta2- thymocytes were FACS-sorted. Germline CDR1 EGSTGY, CDR2 YDSYTSSV. This CDR3 spans 13 amino acids. J gave up 1 base and V 6 bases, and 6 bases lay outside the gene matches. This sequence joins TRGV4 and TRGJ1 or TRGJ2. Sequenced: Vdelta1+ gamma-delta thymocytes from the thymus. Subset here: FACS-sorted CD3+ TCRalphabeta- TCRVdelta1+ TCRVdelta2- thymocytes. The receptor comes from a child under two years old who had congenital heart surgery. The CDR3 spells CATWNVNYYKKLF. Written as DNA, the CDR3 is TGTGCCACCTGGAATGTCAATTATTATAAGAAACTCTTT.